Below are 16 T cell receptor beta chains sequenced from a single sample in a study of memory CD4+ T cells and cytomegalovirus serostatus. Single viable CD3+CD4+CD8-CD45RO+ cells were sorted as the memory CD4+ T cells. The data were produced by immunoSEQ multiplex PCR, yet TCRdb's version contains in-frame clones alone and is incomplete. The sample consists of approximately 41,000 clones, about three quarters of them appearing once. The sequencing input was memory CD4+ T cells from blood. Every receptor here comes from an adult in good health and CMV-seronegative.

The rearrangement links TRBV5-1 to TRBJ2-2; 14 positions agree with TRBD2. The ends lost 4 bases at V and 1 base at J; junction bases unmatched: 3. The germline gives CDR1 SGHRS, CDR2 YFSETQ. The CDR3 length is 17 residues. The CDR3 here is CASSQGLAGGNTGELFF. As DNA, the CDR3 is TGCGCCAGCAGCCAAGGACTAGCGGGGGGGAACACCGGGGAGCTGTTTTTT.

The chain combines TRBV4-3 with TRBJ2-3; a weak D match, TRBD1 (6 bases). Trimming removed 0 bases from V and 8 bases from J, with 21 bases in between. Germline CDR1 LGHNA, CDR2 YSLEER. The CDR3 is 17 amino acids. The CDR3 is CASSQDFRGGSPGTQYF. CDR3 coding DNA: TGCGCCAGCAGCCAAGATTTCAGAGGGGGATCGCCGGGTACGCAGTATTTT.

The chain couples TRBV30 to TRBJ1-2, with D unclear. Germline loops: CDR1 GTSNPN, CDR2 SVGIG (reference sequence). The CDR3 is made up of 9 amino acids. Trimming cost V 8 bases and J 6 bases, with 7 bases left between them. This CDR3 reads CALKDGYTF. CDR3 DNA sequence: TGTGCCCTAAAGGATGGCTACACCTTC.

V gene TRBV5-1 combines with J gene TRBJ2-1; D perhaps matches TRBD2 (6 bases). V was pared by 4 bases and J by 0 bases, with 11 bases between. The CDR3 runs to 15 residues. Germline CDR1 is SGHRS and CDR2 is YFSETQ. The CDR3 sequence: CASSPYGSSYNEQFF. CDR3 DNA sequence: TGCGCCAGCAGCCCTTACGGGAGCTCCTACAATGAGCAGTTCTTC.

This clone was detected a few times. The rearrangement joins TRBV6-5 to TRBJ2-1; TRBD2 matches 8 bases. There are 12 residues in the CDR3. Germline-derived CDR1 and CDR2 are MNHEY and SVGAGI. J was trimmed by 10 bases and V by 4 bases; bases with no gene match: 3. The CDR3 region has the DNA TGTGCCAGCAGTTCTAGCGGGTTCGAGCAGTTCTTC. This translates into CASSSSGFEQFF.

V gene TRBV29-1 combines with J gene TRBJ2-1; 9 bases agree with TRBD2. V lost 4 bases to trimming and J lost 9 bases; unmatched junction nucleotides: 10. Per the germline V gene, CDR1 is SQVTM and CDR2 is ANQGSEA. The CDR3 extends over 14 amino acids. CDR3 loop: CSVVRREGLGEQFF. The CDR3 DNA reads as TGCAGCGTTGTGCGGCGGGAGGGCCTCGGTGAGCAGTTCTTC.

Only one count was recorded for this clone. This chain uses TRBV5-6 with TRBJ2-7, with 8 bases matching TRBD1. The germline CDR1 and CDR2 sequences are SGHDT and YYEEEE. V lost 2 bases to trimming and J lost 7 bases; unmatched junction nucleotides: 8. The CDR3 runs to 14 residues. For the CDR3, the DNA is TGTGCCAGCAGCTTACAGCAGGGGGCAAGGGAGCAGTACTTC. This sequence encodes CASSLQQGAREQYF.

The gene calls are TRBV7-9 and TRBJ1-1; the match to TRBD1 covers 7 bases. The CDR3 loop spans 14 amino acids. V lost 6 bases, J lost 8 bases, and 12 bases stayed unmatched. Germline CDR1 reads SEHNR; CDR2 reads FQNEAQ (reference sequence). For the CDR3, the DNA is TGTGCCAGCAGTTTTCCACCGGGACAGCTAGAAGCTTTCTTT. Translating it yields CASSFPPGQLEAFF.

This chain links TRBV7-2 with TRBJ1-1; weak D call: TRBD1 (6 bases). The ends were cut back, 4 bases at V and 5 bases at J, with 17 bases in the middle. The CDR3 contains 15 residues. The germline V gene has CDR1 SGHTA and CDR2 FQGNSA. CDR3 bases: TGTGCCAGCAGCTCTAGTTGGGGGCAGGGAACTGAAGCTTTCTTT. This encodes CASSSSWGQGTEAFF.

This clone occurred once. The rearrangement joins TRBV27 to TRBJ1-2, with a weak D call TRBD1 (6 bases). There are 15 residues in the CDR3. V lost 6 bases to trimming and J lost 7 bases, with 21 bases between them. Germline lookup yields CDR1 MNHEY and CDR2 SMNVEV (reference sequence). The CDR3 loop is CASSRDNGFLGGYTF. The CDR3 DNA follows: TGTGCCAGCAGCCGGGACAATGGGTTTCTTGGTGGCTACACCTTC.

This clone occurred once. The rearrangement uses TRBV12-5 and TRBJ2-1; 11 positions match TRBD2. The CDR3 has 15 residues. J gave up 7 bases and V 6 bases, and 8 bases lay outside the gene matches. The germline V gene encodes CDR1 LGHNT and CDR2 FRNRAP. The CDR3 is CASGSTSGSRNEQFF. CDR3 DNA sequence: TGTGCTAGTGGCTCAACTAGCGGGAGTAGAAATGAGCAGTTCTTC.

The V gene is TRBV18, the J gene TRBJ1-5; D uncertain. There are 14 residues in the CDR3. V shed 1 base and J shed 5 bases, with 9 bases lying between them. CDR1 and CDR2 (germline): KGHSH, LQKENI. The CDR3 sequence is CASSPLDVDQPQHF. Here the CDR3 DNA reads TGTGCCAGCTCACCACTCGACGTGGATCAGCCCCAGCATTTT.

In its sample, this clone ranks as medium-sized. The CDR3 DNA reads TGCAGCGTTGGGGGGACAGGGGCATACGAGACCCAGTACTTC. Its protein is CSVGGTGAYETQYF. The chain combines TRBV29-1 with TRBJ2-5, with TRBD1 identical over 10 bases. This CDR3 region has 14 residues. Germline CDR1 and CDR2: SQVTM and ANQGSEA. The J segment lost 5 bases and the V segment lost 4 bases, leaving 7 bases of the junction unmatched.

This sequence joins TRBV14 and TRBJ1-1, with D perhaps TRBD1 (6 bases). This CDR3 has 13 residues. Germline V lookup: CDR1 SGHDN, CDR2 FVKESK. V dropped 6 bases and J dropped 0 bases, with 8 bases sitting between them. This CDR3 reads CASSGQLNTEAFF. DNA for the CDR3: TGTGCCAGCAGTGGACAGTTGAACACTGAAGCTTTCTTT.

The chain joins TRBV5-4 to TRBJ2-3; no clear D. V lost 2 bases and J lost 2, with 6 bases in between. Germline lookup yields CDR1 SGHNT and CDR2 YYREEE (reference sequence). The CDR3 spans 13 residues. The CDR3 reads CASSLYSTDTQYF. The CDR3 DNA is TGTGCCAGCAGCTTATACTCCACAGATACGCAGTATTTT. The entire variable domain, with the rest obtained from reference TRBV5-4 and TRBJ2-3, is as follows: ETGVTQSPTHLIKTRGQQVTLRCSSQSGHNTVSWYQQALGQGPQFIFQYYREEENGRGNFPPRFSGLQFPNYSSELNVNALELDDSALYLCASSLYSTDTQYFGPGTRLTVL.

The V call is TRBV6-4, the J call TRBJ1-1, with D maybe TRBD1 (6 bases). V was trimmed by 6 bases and J by 1 base, leaving 15 bases between them. The CDR3 has 15 amino acids. Germline CDR1 and CDR2: MRHNA and SNTAGT. CDR3 region: CASRETGTRNTEAFF. The CDR3, as DNA: TGTGCCAGCAGAGAAACCGGGACAAGGAACACTGAAGCTTTCTTT.